The table lists the clone carrying this T cell receptor beta chain with many counts. The CDR3 loop spans 16 amino acids. The V and J ends lost 2 bases and 6 bases, in that order; junction bases with no gene match: 7. Germline V gene data show CDR1 as SGHTA and CDR2 as FQGNSA. This sample was taken from a study of T cells in Graves' hyperthyroidism and ophthalmopathy. RNA transcripts were the template for amplifying TCR beta CDR3 regions. TCR CDR3 underwent first-round RT-PCR with the HTBI primer set. TCRdb redid the calling of the multiplex PCR reads with MiXCR, one entry per CDR3 protein. Of about 500,000 distinct CDR3 sequences listed, approximately 17% were seen once; the top ten hold approximately 18%.

The receptor was derived from a woman aged 18-29 years with Graves' ophthalmopathy. The sequenced material came from blood. The gene calls are TRBV7-2 and TRBJ2-1; 10 bases are shared with TRBD1. CDR3 nucleotide sequence: TGTGCCAGCAGCTTAAGATTTCGGGACAGGGGCAATGAGCAGTTCTTC. It specifies CASSLRFRDRGNEQFF.